Reported below is one T cell receptor beta chain. Its antigen remains unknown. A junction end diverges from the germline sequence, so it may reflect a read error. RNA was extracted from bulk tissue without any cell sorting. The library came from three nested PCR rounds adapted from ARM-PCR protocols. TCRdb used MiXCR to reprocess the multiplex PCR reads, holding one entry per CDR3 protein. Counted here are roughly 120,000 distinct CDR3 sequences, approximately 71% occurring once; the ten biggest clones make up approximately 35%. The sample originates from a study of tumor and adjacent non-tumor tissue in lung cancer. Study-wide points: Tumor repertoires had a smaller top 100 clone share than normal lung. Patients with more diverse tumor TCRs had worse survival.

Germline CDR1 reads SGHDN; CDR2 reads FVKESK. CDR3 length equals 12 residues. The chain is built from TRBV14 and TRBJ1-1; TRBD1 agrees at 9 bases. This TCR was recovered from a woman aged 55-75 years with non-small cell lung cancer. Sequenced sample: lung tumor tissue. The DNA for the CDR3 is TGTGCCAGCAGTCGGGACAGGGTGGAAGCTTCCTTT. The encoded protein is CASSRDRVEASF. Using reference TRBV14 and TRBJ1-1 for the parts outside the CDR3, the full variable domain is EAGVTQFPSHSVIEKGQTVTLRCDPISGHDNLYWYRRVMGKEIKFLLHFVKESKQDESGMPNNRFLAERTGGTYSTLKVQPAELEDSGVYFCASSRDRVEASFGQGTRLTVV.